Below, 25 T cell receptor beta chains from the same sample are listed, as sequenced in a study of shared clonotypes between healthy human individuals. Sequencing was performed with immunoSEQ multiplex PCR; in TCRdb, only in-frame clones are kept and a portion is missing. The sample contains fewer than 700,000 clones, around 78% of which appear only once. Sequenced: PBMCs. The receptors stem from a woman in her forties in good health. Some clones in this sample may be carry-over from other donors' samples.

The chain couples TRBV15 to TRBJ2-5; no definite D call. Germline V gene lookup returns CDR1 LNHNV and CDR2 YYDKDF (reference sequence). V lost 0 bases and J lost 5, with 13 bases in between. The length of the CDR3 is 15 residues. CDR3 region: CATSRDLGSGETQYF. The CDR3 nucleotides are TGTGCCACCAGCAGAGATTTGGGATCTGGGGAGACCCAGTACTTC.

This chain links TRBV18 with TRBJ1-1; 8 bases align to TRBD1. The germline V gene has CDR1 KGHSH and CDR2 LQKENI. With V trimmed by 0 bases and J by 6 bases, 6 bases remained unmatched. The CDR3 spans 15 residues. CDR3 sequence: CASSPPAQGAAEAFF. For the CDR3, the DNA is TGTGCCAGCTCACCACCGGCTCAGGGGGCCGCTGAAGCTTTCTTT.

The chain uses TRBV5-1 and TRBJ1-4; no clear D gene. The CDR3 is 13 amino acids. CDR1 is SGHRS and CDR2 is YFSETQ in the germline V gene. Between the trimmed V and J ends, which lost 5 bases and 8 bases, there was a span of 13 bases. DNA for the CDR3: TGCGCCAGCAGTCCGACAATTGAAGAAAAACTGTTTTTT. Protein: CASSPTIEEKLFF.

The J gene is TRBJ2-1, the V gene TRBV12-5, with 11 bases fitting TRBD2. In germline, CDR1 is LGHNT, CDR2 FRNRAP. Unmatched junction bases numbered 5, after V lost 6 bases and J lost 4 bases. This CDR3 has 15 residues. The CDR3 protein is CASGPTSGVYNEQFF. Written as DNA, the CDR3 is TGTGCTAGTGGCCCGACTAGCGGGGTTTACAATGAGCAGTTCTTC.

J is TRBJ2-5 and V is TRBV11-3; TRBD2 aligns across 8 bases. The germline gives CDR1 SGHNT, CDR2 YENEEA. V gave up 5 bases and J gave up 5 bases; unmatched junction bases: 7. CDR3 length: 14 residues. DNA of the CDR3: TGTGCCAGCAGCCCGGGGGGGCAGGGGGAGACCCAGTACTTC. This translates into CASSPGGQGETQYF.

J is TRBJ2-3 and V is TRBV28; tentative D call: TRBD1 (5 bases). This CDR3 is built from 18 residues. V lost 2 bases to trimming and J lost 2 bases, with 20 bases between them. Germline lookup yields CDR1 MDHEN and CDR2 SYDVKM. The chain's CDR3 is CASSLPGKGVGFTDTQYF. DNA for the CDR3: TGTGCCAGCAGTTTACCAGGGAAAGGGGTTGGGTTCACAGATACGCAGTATTTT.

J is TRBJ1-5 and V is TRBV19; 8 bases are a match to TRBD1. The germline gives CDR1 LNHDA, CDR2 SQIVND (reference sequence). With V trimmed by 4 bases and J by 7 bases, 9 bases remained unmatched. The CDR3 extends over 15 amino acids. The CDR3 protein is CASSRVRGLGQPQHF. CDR3 DNA sequence: TGTGCCAGTAGTAGGGTCAGGGGGCTAGGGCAGCCCCAGCATTTT.

The chain couples TRBV11-3 to TRBJ2-1; 7 bases map to TRBD2. The CDR3 consists of 16 residues. Germline V gene data show CDR1 as SGHNT and CDR2 as YENEEA. Germline trimming cut 6 bases from V and 0 bases from J; bases unmatched to any gene: 8. The DNA of the CDR3 is TGTGCCAGCAGTAGAATGGGGGGGAGCTCCTACAATGAGCAGTTCTTC. This gives the protein CASSRMGGSSYNEQFF.

This clone was observed once. This sequence joins TRBV7-9 and TRBJ2-5; 12 bases are shared with TRBD2. The CDR3 length is 14 residues. V was pared by 5 bases and J by 4 bases, with 2 bases of the junction left unmatched. Looked up from germline, CDR1 is SEHNR and CDR2 is FQNEAQ (reference sequence). The CDR3 coding sequence is TGTGCCAGCAGCCCTAGCGGGGGGGGAGAGACCCAGTACTTC. Protein: CASSPSGGGETQYF.

The V and J genes are TRBV28 and TRBJ2-7; TRBD1 might be the D (6 bases). The CDR3 spans 14 residues. Germline-derived CDR1 and CDR2 are MDHEN and SYDVKM. Trimming took 6 bases from V and 5 from J, leaving 17 bases between them. The CDR3 sequence: CASSLDRLFDEQYF. The CDR3 region has the DNA TGTGCCAGCAGCCTAGACAGGCTTTTCGACGAGCAGTACTTC.

This rearrangement joins TRBV28 to TRBJ1-1; a possible D gene is TRBD1 (6 bases). This CDR3 is built from 14 residues. CDR1 and CDR2 (germline): MDHEN, SYDVKM. V was clipped by 6 bases and J by 0 bases, with 11 bases between them. The CDR3 DNA reads TGTGCCAGCAGGCGCCAGGGGATGAACACTGAAGCTTTCTTT. This translates into CASRRQGMNTEAFF.

The chain employs TRBV28 and TRBJ2-1; possible D gene TRBD1, 6 bases. Germline CDR1 reads MDHEN; CDR2 reads SYDVKM. Between the trimmed V and J ends, which lost 6 bases and 5 bases, there was a span of 17 bases. The CDR3 extends over 15 amino acids. CDR3 sequence reads: CASRNPTGFHNEQFF. In nucleotides, the CDR3 is TGTGCCAGCAGGAACCCAACAGGGTTCCACAATGAGCAGTTCTTC.

This chain's CDR3 is CASSEIAGGNPYEQYF. Here the CDR3 DNA reads TGCGCCAGCAGTGAAATAGCGGGAGGAAACCCCTACGAGCAGTACTTC. This chain uses TRBV10-1 with TRBJ2-7, with 10 bases lining up with TRBD2. Germline V gene data show CDR1 as WNHNN and CDR2 as SYGVQD (reference sequence). This CDR3 is built from 16 residues. V shed 3 bases and J 2 bases; nucleotides not matched to a gene: 7.

Only a few counts were recorded for this clone. The J gene is TRBJ2-5, the V gene TRBV5-1, with 8 bases matching TRBD1. From germline, CDR1 is SGHRS and CDR2 YFSETQ. The CDR3 spans 16 residues. The junction had 10 bases not matched to a gene; V was cut back by 4 bases and J by 2 bases. CDR3 in amino acids: CASSRTEQGGQETQYF. CDR3 DNA: TGCGCCAGCAGCCGCACGGAACAGGGGGGACAAGAGACCCAGTACTTC.

This rearrangement joins TRBV6-1 to TRBJ2-7; D is undetermined. The V gene's germline CDR1 is MNHNS and CDR2 SASEGT. The CDR3 loop spans 13 amino acids. V lost 1 base, J lost 5 bases, and 9 bases lay in between. This CDR3 reads CASSEGPANEQYF. CDR3 nucleotide sequence: TGTGCCAGCAGTGAAGGCCCGGCTAACGAGCAGTACTTC.

The J gene is TRBJ2-5, the V gene TRBV19; 7 nucleotides align to TRBD2. This CDR3 spans 15 amino acids. The germline CDR1 and CDR2 sequences are LNHDA and SQIVND (reference sequence). Unmatched junction bases numbered 8, after V lost 6 bases and J lost 1 base. In DNA form, the CDR3 reads TGTGCCAGTAGAGATCCTGGGGGGGGCCAAGAGACCCAGTACTTC. It yields the protein CASRDPGGGQETQYF.

The gene calls are TRBV15 and TRBJ2-7; D is possibly TRBD2 (5 bases). V was pared by 5 bases and J by 4 bases, with 18 bases between. This CDR3 is 15 amino acids long. CDR1 is LNHNV and CDR2 is YYDKDF in the germline V gene (reference sequence). In DNA form, the CDR3 reads TGTGCCACCAGCCCCCTCGAGCGGCGGGCTTACGAGCAGTACTTC. It encodes CATSPLERRAYEQYF.

This chain uses TRBV6-5 with TRBJ2-2; 7 nucleotides match TRBD1. The length of the CDR3 is 14 residues. The V segment lost 5 bases and the J segment 2 bases; nucleotides outside the gene matches: 2. The V gene's germline CDR1 is MNHEY and CDR2 SVGAGI. The CDR3 loop is CASSRDSNTGELFF. CDR3 in DNA: TGTGCCAGCAGTCGGGACAGCAACACCGGGGAGCTGTTTTTT.

The V and J genes are TRBV7-9 and TRBJ2-1, with TRBD2 identical over 8 bases. V was clipped by 1 base and J by 11 bases; unmatched bases: 4. CDR3 size: 13 residues. Germline CDR1 SEHNR, CDR2 FQNEAQ (reference sequence). The CDR3: CASSLVREEKQFF. DNA for the CDR3: TGTGCCAGCAGCTTAGTGCGGGAGGAAAAGCAGTTCTTC.

The rearrangement joins TRBV29-1 to TRBJ2-1, with D perhaps assigned TRBD1 or TRBD2 (6 bases each). Germline CDR1 and CDR2: SQVTM and ANQGSEA. V lost 4 bases to trimming and J lost 8 bases, with 15 bases between them. This CDR3 has 13 residues. CDR3 coding DNA: TGCAGCGTTGGATTTAGGGGGAGGCATGAGCAGTTCTTC. It encodes CSVGFRGRHEQFF.

This clone has a handful of counts. V is TRBV10-3 and J is TRBJ2-5; 7 positions match TRBD1. The CDR3 runs 16 residues. From germline, CDR1 is ENHRY and CDR2 SYGVKD. V trimming: 4 bases; J trimming: 2 bases; junction bases outside the gene matches: 10. CDR3: CAISGGTVYPQETQYF. The CDR3 DNA reads as TGTGCCATCAGTGGGGGGACAGTGTACCCACAAGAGACCCAGTACTTC.

The DNA of the CDR3 is TGTGCCAGCAGCCGCCAACCAGGGAACGGGGAAAACATTCAGTACTTC. This gives the protein CASSRQPGNGENIQYF. The rearrangement uses TRBV7-3 and TRBJ2-4; D could derive from TRBD1 or TRBD2 (5 bases each). In germline, CDR1 is SGHTA, CDR2 FQGTGA. V lost 5 bases and J lost 5, with 19 bases in between. The CDR3 is 16 amino acids.

The rearrangement joins TRBV7-8 to TRBJ1-4; 10 bases are shared with TRBD1. The trim removed 2 bases at V and 8 bases at J, leaving 5 bases unmatched. The V gene's germline CDR1 is SGHVS and CDR2 FQNEAQ. This CDR3 is 15 amino acids long. The CDR3 loop reads CASSLRDRGREKLFF. Written as DNA, the CDR3 is TGTGCCAGCAGCTTACGGGACAGGGGTCGAGAAAAACTGTTTTTT. Based on the CDR3 plus reference TRBV7-8 and TRBJ1-4, the full variable domain is GAGVSQSPRYKVAKRGQDVALRCDPISGHVSLFWYQQALGQGPEFLTYFQNEAQLDKSGLPSDRFFAERPEGSVSTLKIQRTQQEDSAVYLCASSLRDRGREKLFFGSGTQLSVL.

This clone has ten or more counts. Other DNA sequences within the sample encode an identical CDR3. The chain carries TRBV30 and TRBJ1-1, with TRBD1 as a possible D gene (5 bases). The V end lost 3 bases, the J end lost 2 bases, and 16 bases lay between the germline ends. CDR1 GTSNPN and CDR2 SVGIG come from the germline V gene (reference sequence). CDR3 length: 15 residues. The CDR3 here is CAWSLPLGLNTEAFF. The DNA for the CDR3 is TGTGCCTGGAGCTTACCTTTGGGACTTAACACTGAAGCTTTCTTT.

J is TRBJ2-1 and V is TRBV7-8, with 7 bases aligning to TRBD1. This CDR3 has 13 residues. Germline assignment: CDR1 SGHVS and CDR2 FQNEAQ. Trimming cost V 5 bases and J 5 bases; bases outside gene matches: 3. The CDR3 DNA reads TGTGCCAGCAGCGGGGGACAGCACAATGAGCAGTTCTTC. Amino acid sequence: CASSGGQHNEQFF.